The next 20 T cell receptor beta chains were all read from a single sample in a study of blood T cells in healthy people across ages. Using a J-beta primer mix together with a sample-barcoded 5' primer, a second PCR was run for about 7 to 12 cycles. TCRdb ran MiXCR on the 5' RACE reads and lists one entry per CDR3 protein. The sample carries about 700,000 distinct CDR3 sequences, approximately 29% recorded once. Sequencing was performed on blood. Source of these receptors: a woman at least 80 years old in good health.

Concerning this clonotype: A much larger clone sits a single nucleotide away, making a read error possible. The chain links TRBV24-1 to TRBJ2-1; 9 nucleotides align to TRBD2. The CDR3 extends over 14 amino acids. Trimming cost V 4 bases and J 13 bases; bases outside gene matches: 10. CDR1 is KGHDR, CDR2 SFDVKD, per germline. The chain's CDR3 is CATSDSGLAQPQFF. The CDR3 region has the DNA TGTGCCACCAGTGACTCTGGACTAGCGCAGCCCCAGTTCTTC.

This clonotype occurred many times. This sequence joins TRBV2 and TRBJ2-5; 9 bases are a match to TRBD2. CDR1 and CDR2 from the germline V gene are SNHLY and FYNNEI. This CDR3 contains 16 residues. The V and J ends lost 3 bases and 2 bases, in that order; junction bases with no gene match: 7. CDR3 loop: CASSEKSSGEQETQYF. DNA of the CDR3: TGTGCCAGCAGTGAGAAGTCTAGCGGGGAGCAAGAGACCCAGTACTTC.

This chain connects TRBV30 to TRBJ1-5; D gene unclear. The CDR3 totals 13 residues. From germline, CDR1 is GTSNPN and CDR2 SVGIG (reference sequence). V was pared by 1 base and J by 4 bases, with 8 bases between. The chain's CDR3 is CAWSALRNQPQHF. CDR3 sequence (DNA): TGTGCCTGGAGTGCCCTGCGGAATCAGCCCCAGCATTTT.

This clonotype was detected many times. The genes are TRBV6-2 or TRBV6-3 and TRBJ2-3; D is perhaps TRBD1 (5 bases). CDR1 and CDR2 from the germline V gene are MNHEY and SVGEGT. Trimming stripped 7 bases from V and 1 base from J, with 9 bases between. This CDR3 has 13 amino acids. CDR3 residues: CASTETGTDTQYF. As DNA, the CDR3 is TGTGCCAGCACCGAGACAGGCACAGATACGCAGTATTTT.

This clonotype was observed many times. The gene calls are TRBV7-2 and TRBJ2-3; 10 bases align to TRBD2. V shed 6 bases, J shed 2 bases, and the junction held 5 bases outside the gene matches. This CDR3 spans 15 amino acids. The germline V gene encodes CDR1 SGHTA and CDR2 FQGNSA. This CDR3 reads CASSLTSGATDTQYF. DNA for the CDR3: TGTGCCAGCAGTTTAACTAGCGGGGCCACAGATACGCAGTATTTT. Filled out from reference TRBV7-2 and TRBJ2-3, the complete variable domain reads GAGVSQSPSNKVTEKGKDVELRCDPISGHTALYWYRQSLGQGLEFLIYFQGNSAPDKSGLPSDRFSAERTGGSVSTLTIQRTQQEDSAVYLCASSLTSGATDTQYFGPGTRLTVL.

There are many counts of this clonotype. The rearrangement uses TRBV2 and TRBJ1-1; no reliable D call. V gave up 5 bases and J gave up 0 bases, with 7 bases separating them. This CDR3 contains 13 residues. CDR1 and CDR2 (germline): SNHLY, FYNNEI. The CDR3 loop reads CASSPAVNTEAFF. The CDR3 nucleotides read TGTGCCAGCAGTCCCGCTGTGAACACTGAAGCTTTCTTT. Using reference TRBV2 and TRBJ1-1 for the parts outside the CDR3, the full variable domain is EPEVTQTPSHQVTQMGQEVILRCVPISNHLYFYWYRQILGQKVEFLVSFYNNEISEKSEIFDDQFSVERPDGSNFTLKIRSTKLEDSAMYFCASSPAVNTEAFFGQGTRLTVV.

This clonotype was observed many times. The chain joins TRBV6-2 or TRBV6-3 to TRBJ2-5; D is unclear. V lost 7 bases and J lost 5, with 17 bases in between. This CDR3 is built from 14 residues. The germline CDR1 and CDR2 sequences are MNHEY and SVGEGT. DNA of the CDR3: TGTGCCAGCACCTTTGTAGGGCTACAGGAGACCCAGTACTTC. This gives the protein CASTFVGLQETQYF.

The CDR3 loop reads CASSLGADNSPLHF. The CDR3 DNA reads as TGTGCCAGCAGCTTAGGGGCAGATAATTCACCCCTCCACTTT. The V call is TRBV7-9, the J call TRBJ1-6; D is undetermined. Germline lookup yields CDR1 SEHNR and CDR2 FQNEAQ (reference sequence). The CDR3 is 14 residues long. Trimming removed 1 base from V and 5 bases from J, with 6 bases in between. The complete variable domain, with remaining parts taken from reference TRBV7-9 and TRBJ1-6, reads DTGVSQNPRHKITKRGQNVTFRCDPISEHNRLYWYRQTLGQGPEFLTYFQNEAQLEKSRLLSDRFSAERPKGSFSTLEIQRTEQGDSAMYLCASSLGADNSPLHFGNGTRLTVT.

This chain joins TRBV29-1 and TRBJ1-2, with D possibly TRBD1 on 5 matching bases. The CDR3 length is 15 residues. The V and J ends lost 1 base and 2 bases respectively, with 14 bases between them. Germline V gives CDR1 SQVTM, CDR2 ANQGSEA. Here the CDR3 reads CSVEAGSGSNYGYTF. The CDR3 region has the DNA TGCAGCGTTGAAGCAGGGTCGGGGTCCAACTATGGCTACACCTTC.

This clonotype was seen repeatedly, ten times or more. The rearrangement joins TRBV6-2 or TRBV6-3 to TRBJ2-3, with D possibly matching TRBD2 (7 bases). The CDR3 spans 16 residues. V was shortened by 5 bases and J by 1 base, with 16 bases between the two germline ends. CDR1 is MNHEY, CDR2 SVGEGT, per germline. DNA for the CDR3: TGTGCCAGCAGTCGGGGGGACACGCCAGGCACAGATACGCAGTATTTT. Translated, it gives CASSRGDTPGTDTQYF.

This clonotype was counted between two and nine times. A single base separates this from a much larger clone, so it may be a read error. The chain links TRBV7-2 to TRBJ2-1, with D possibly matching TRBD2 (5 bases). Germline CDR1 SGHTA, CDR2 FQGNSA. V lost 5 bases, J lost 5 bases, and 10 bases lay in between. The CDR3 runs to 13 residues. The CDR3, as DNA: TGTGCCAGCAGCCAATTGAGGGACAATGAGCAGTTCTTC. It codes for CASSQLRDNEQFF. Complete variable domain (other parts from reference TRBV7-2 and TRBJ2-1): GAGVSQSPSNKVTEKGKDVELRCDPISGHTALYWYRQSLGQGLEFLIYFQGNSAPDKSGLPSDRFSAERTGGSVSTLTIQRTQQEDSAVYLCASSQLRDNEQFFGPGTRLTVL.

This clonotype was picked up many times. J is TRBJ2-3 and V is TRBV12-3 or TRBV12-4; 9 positions match TRBD2. The V gene end was trimmed by 2 bases and the J gene end by 1 base; junction bases not matched to a gene: 1. The CDR3 consists of 15 residues. CDR3: CASSLQRGGTDTQYF. CDR3 DNA: TGTGCCAGCAGTTTACAGCGGGGGGGCACAGATACGCAGTATTTT.

This clonotype was recorded many times. This rearrangement joins TRBV4-2 to TRBJ1-2, with D hard to call. The CDR3 runs to 11 residues. The germline V gene has CDR1 LGHNA and CDR2 YNFKEQ. V gave up 1 base and J gave up 8 bases, with 5 bases separating them. This CDR3 is CASSQAYGYTF. CDR3 DNA: TGTGCCAGCAGCCAAGCGTACGGCTACACCTTC.

This clonotype was picked up a small number of times. The chain recombines TRBV28 with TRBJ1-6; D uncertain. Looked up from germline, CDR1 is MDHEN and CDR2 is SYDVKM. The CDR3 consists of 12 residues. Trimming pared 8 bases from V and 10 bases from J, leaving 12 bases between. The CDR3 DNA follows: TGTGCCAGCGGGAGGGAGGTATCACCCCTCCACTTT. It translates to CASGREVSPLHF.

This chain joins TRBV10-3 and TRBJ1-1; tentative D call: TRBD1 (5 bases). CDR3 length equals 14 residues. Germline loops: CDR1 ENHRY, CDR2 SYGVKD. V was pared by 2 bases and J by 4 bases, with 11 bases between. The CDR3 sequence: CAISEPAGVTEAFF. The CDR3 nucleotides are TGTGCCATCAGTGAGCCCGCGGGGGTCACTGAAGCTTTCTTT.

This clonotype was observed at least ten times. The chain joins TRBV5-1 to TRBJ2-5; TRBD2 aligns across 11 bases. Trimming cost V 4 bases and J 6 bases; bases outside gene matches: 5. This CDR3 comprises 14 residues. Germline V lookup: CDR1 SGHRS, CDR2 YFSETQ. As DNA, the CDR3 is TGCGCCAGCAGCCGAGGGACTAGCGGACAGACCCAGTACTTC. It is translated as CASSRGTSGQTQYF.

A remark on this clonotype: This may stem from a read error, because a much larger clone lies one nucleotide away. J is TRBJ2-1 and V is TRBV12-3 or TRBV12-4; 7 bases match TRBD1. Losses at the gene ends were 5 bases for V and 9 bases for J; bases not matched to a gene: 13. CDR3 size: 15 residues. For the CDR3, the DNA is TGTGCCAGCAGTAATACCGGGACAGTTAACACTGAGCAGTTCTTC. It is translated as CASSNTGTVNTEQFF.

This clonotype was seen many times. The chain joins TRBV7-8 to TRBJ1-6; a possible D gene is TRBD1 (6 bases). The CDR3 runs to 21 residues. Looked up from germline, CDR1 is SGHVS and CDR2 is FQNEAQ. Trimming took 0 bases from V and 9 from J, leaving 30 bases between them. The CDR3 DNA is TGTGCCAGCAGCTTAGCTTCAAGATTCCGAGGGGGAATCCAGGGACGTTCACCCCTCCACTTT. This gives the protein CASSLASRFRGGIQGRSPLHF.

This clonotype was counted ten times or more. J is TRBJ1-2 and V is TRBV5-1, with TRBD1 matching over 8 bases. There are 15 residues in the CDR3. V lost 3 bases, J lost 0 bases, and 4 bases stayed unmatched. The germline CDR1 and CDR2 sequences are SGHRS and YFSETQ. In DNA, the CDR3 is TGCGCCAGCAGCTATGGGACAGGAGCTAACTATGGCTACACCTTC. Encoded protein: CASSYGTGANYGYTF.

This clonotype was detected many times. The rearrangement uses TRBV15 and TRBJ1-2; maybe TRBD1 (6 bases). With 0 bases removed from V and 0 bases from J, the gap between germline ends came to 11 bases. The CDR3 extends over 16 amino acids. Germline V gives CDR1 LNHNV, CDR2 YYDKDF (reference sequence). The CDR3 DNA reads as TGTGCCACCAGCAGAGATTTGTCAGGGGCTAACTATGGCTACACCTTC. It codes for CATSRDLSGANYGYTF.